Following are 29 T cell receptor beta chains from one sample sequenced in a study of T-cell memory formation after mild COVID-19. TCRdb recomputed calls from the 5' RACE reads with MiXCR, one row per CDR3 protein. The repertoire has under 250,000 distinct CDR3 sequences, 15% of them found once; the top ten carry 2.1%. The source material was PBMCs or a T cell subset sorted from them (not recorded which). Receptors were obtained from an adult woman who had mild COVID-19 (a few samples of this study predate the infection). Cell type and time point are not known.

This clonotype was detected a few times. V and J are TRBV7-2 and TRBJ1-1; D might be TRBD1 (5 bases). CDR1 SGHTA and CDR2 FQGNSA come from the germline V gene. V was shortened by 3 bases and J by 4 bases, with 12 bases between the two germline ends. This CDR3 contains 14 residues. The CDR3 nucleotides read TGTGCCAGCAGCTTTGACAGCGTAATCACTGAAGCTTTCTTT. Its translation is CASSFDSVITEAFF.

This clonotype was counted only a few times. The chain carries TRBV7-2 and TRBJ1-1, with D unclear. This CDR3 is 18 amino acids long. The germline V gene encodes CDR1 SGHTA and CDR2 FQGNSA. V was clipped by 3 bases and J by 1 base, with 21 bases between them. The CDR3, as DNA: TGTGCCAGCAGCTTCGACATCTTTCGCCCCACTACGAACACTGAAGCTTTCTTT. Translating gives CASSFDIFRPTTNTEAFF.

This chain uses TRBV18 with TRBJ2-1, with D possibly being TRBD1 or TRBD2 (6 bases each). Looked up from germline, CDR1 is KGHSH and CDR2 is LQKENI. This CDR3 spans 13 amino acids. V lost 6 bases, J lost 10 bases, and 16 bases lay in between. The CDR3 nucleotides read TGTGCCAGCTCGCCATTGGGGGGCGGGGAGCAGTTCTTC. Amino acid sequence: CASSPLGGGEQFF.

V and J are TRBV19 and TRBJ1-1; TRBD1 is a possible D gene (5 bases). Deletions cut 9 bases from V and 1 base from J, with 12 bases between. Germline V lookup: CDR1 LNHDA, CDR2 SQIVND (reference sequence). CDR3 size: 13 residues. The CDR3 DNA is TGTGCCAGCCAAGACAGACGGAACACTGAAGCTTTCTTT. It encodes CASQDRRNTEAFF.

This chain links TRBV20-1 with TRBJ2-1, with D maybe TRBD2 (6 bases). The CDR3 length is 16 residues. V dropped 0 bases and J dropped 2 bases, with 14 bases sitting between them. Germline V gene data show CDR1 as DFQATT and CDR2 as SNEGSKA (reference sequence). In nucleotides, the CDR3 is TGCAGTGCTAGAGACCGGGACTCCGGCACCTACAATGAGCAGTTCTTC. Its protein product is CSARDRDSGTYNEQFF.

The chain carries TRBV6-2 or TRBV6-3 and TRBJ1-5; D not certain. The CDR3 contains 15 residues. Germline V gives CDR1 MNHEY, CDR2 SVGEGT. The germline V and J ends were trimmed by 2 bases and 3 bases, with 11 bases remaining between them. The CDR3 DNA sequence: TGTGCCAGCAGTTACGGCGGCTTACTCAATCAGCCCCAGCATTTT. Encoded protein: CASSYGGLLNQPQHF.

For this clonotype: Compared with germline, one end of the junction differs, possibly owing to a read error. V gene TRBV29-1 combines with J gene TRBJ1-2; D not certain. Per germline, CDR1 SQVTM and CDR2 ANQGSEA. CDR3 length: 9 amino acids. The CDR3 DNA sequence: TGCAGCGCCTGTGACCGAGCCCTCTTC. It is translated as CSACDRALF.

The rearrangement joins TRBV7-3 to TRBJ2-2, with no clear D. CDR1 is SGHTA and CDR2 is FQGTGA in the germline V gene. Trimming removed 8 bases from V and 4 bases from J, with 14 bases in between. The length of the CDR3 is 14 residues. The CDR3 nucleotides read TGTGCCAGCGGTGGGCTAGTGGGCACCGGGGAGCTGTTTTTT. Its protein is CASGGLVGTGELFF.

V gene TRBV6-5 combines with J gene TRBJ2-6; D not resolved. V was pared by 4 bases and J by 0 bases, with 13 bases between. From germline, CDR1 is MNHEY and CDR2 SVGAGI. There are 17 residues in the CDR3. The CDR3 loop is CASSFRALGSGANVLTF. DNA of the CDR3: TGTGCCAGCAGTTTCCGGGCCCTTGGCTCTGGGGCCAACGTCCTGACTTTC.

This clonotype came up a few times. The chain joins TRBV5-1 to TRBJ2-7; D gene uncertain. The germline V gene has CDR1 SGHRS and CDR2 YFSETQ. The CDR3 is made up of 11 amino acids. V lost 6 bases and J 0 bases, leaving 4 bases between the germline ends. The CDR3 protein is CASKGSYEQYF. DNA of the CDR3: TGCGCCAGCAAGGGCTCCTACGAGCAGTACTTC.

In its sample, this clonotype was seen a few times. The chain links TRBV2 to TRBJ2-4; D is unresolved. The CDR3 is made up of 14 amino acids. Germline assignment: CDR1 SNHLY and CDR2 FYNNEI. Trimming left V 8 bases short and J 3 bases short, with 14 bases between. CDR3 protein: CASRQSVGKNIQYF. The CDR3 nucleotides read TGTGCCAGCCGCCAATCCGTAGGCAAAAACATTCAGTACTTC. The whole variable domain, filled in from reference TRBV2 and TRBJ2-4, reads EPEVTQTPSHQVTQMGQEVILRCVPISNHLYFYWYRQILGQKVEFLVSFYNNEISEKSEIFDDQFSVERPDGSNFTLKIRSTKLEDSAMYFCASRQSVGKNIQYFGAGTRLSVL.

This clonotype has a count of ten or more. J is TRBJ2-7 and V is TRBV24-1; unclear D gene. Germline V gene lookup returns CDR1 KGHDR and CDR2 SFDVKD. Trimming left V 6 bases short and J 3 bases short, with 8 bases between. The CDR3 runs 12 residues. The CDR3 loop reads CATSQEGYEQYF. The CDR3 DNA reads TGTGCCACCAGTCAGGAAGGCTACGAGCAGTACTTC.

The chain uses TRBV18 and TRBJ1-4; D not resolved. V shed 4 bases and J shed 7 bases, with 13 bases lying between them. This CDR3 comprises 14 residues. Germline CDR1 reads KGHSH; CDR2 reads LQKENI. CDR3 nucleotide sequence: TGTGCCAGCTCACAACGGACTGGCGGTGAAAAACTGTTTTTT. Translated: CASSQRTGGEKLFF.

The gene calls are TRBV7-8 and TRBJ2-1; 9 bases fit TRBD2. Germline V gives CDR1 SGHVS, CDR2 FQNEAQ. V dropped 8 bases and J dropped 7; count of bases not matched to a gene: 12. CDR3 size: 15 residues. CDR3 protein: CASFLGLAGFNEQFF. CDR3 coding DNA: TGTGCCAGCTTCCTGGGGCTAGCGGGGTTTAATGAGCAGTTCTTC.

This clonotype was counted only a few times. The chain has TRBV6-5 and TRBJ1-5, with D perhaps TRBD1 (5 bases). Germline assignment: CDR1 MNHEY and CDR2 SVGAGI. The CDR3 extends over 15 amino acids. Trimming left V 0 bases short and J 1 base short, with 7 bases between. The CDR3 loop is CASSYSWDSNQPQHF. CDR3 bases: TGTGCCAGCAGTTACTCGTGGGACAGCAATCAGCCCCAGCATTTT.

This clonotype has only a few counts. The CDR3 DNA reads TGTGCCAGCAGGCTGGGGGCTGGGGCCAACGTCCTGACTTTC. Amino acid sequence: CASRLGAGANVLTF. The chain couples TRBV6-1 to TRBJ2-6, with D possibly called TRBD1 or TRBD2 (5 bases each). The CDR3 runs 14 residues. The V gene's germline CDR1 is MNHNS and CDR2 SASEGT. With 6 bases removed from V and 2 bases from J, the gap between germline ends came to 8 bases.

Here the CDR3 DNA reads TGTGCCAGCAGCTTACGGGACAACTCTAACTATGGCTACACCTTC. Amino acids: CASSLRDNSNYGYTF. This sequence joins TRBV7-9 and TRBJ1-2; perhaps TRBD1 as D (6 bases). V shed 2 bases and J shed 0 bases, with 10 bases lying between them. Germline lookup yields CDR1 SEHNR and CDR2 FQNEAQ (reference sequence). The CDR3 has 15 residues.

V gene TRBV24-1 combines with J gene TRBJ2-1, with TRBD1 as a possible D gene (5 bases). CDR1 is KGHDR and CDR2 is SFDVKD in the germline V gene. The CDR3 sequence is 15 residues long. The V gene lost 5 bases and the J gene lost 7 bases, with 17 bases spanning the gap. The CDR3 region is CATSVLGAVGNEQFF. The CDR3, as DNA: TGTGCCACCAGTGTCCTAGGGGCAGTAGGGAATGAGCAGTTCTTC.

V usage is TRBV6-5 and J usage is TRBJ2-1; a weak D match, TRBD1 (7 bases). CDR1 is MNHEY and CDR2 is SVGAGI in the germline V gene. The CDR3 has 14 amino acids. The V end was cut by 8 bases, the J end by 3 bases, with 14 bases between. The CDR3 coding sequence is TGTGCCAGCGTCAGGGGGGCCAACTACAATGAGCAGTTCTTC. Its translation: CASVRGANYNEQFF.

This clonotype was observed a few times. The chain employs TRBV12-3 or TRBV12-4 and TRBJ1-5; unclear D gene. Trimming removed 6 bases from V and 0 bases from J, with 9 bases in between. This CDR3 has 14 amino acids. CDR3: CASSVTVSNQPQHF. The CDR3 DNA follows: TGTGCCAGCAGCGTGACGGTTAGCAATCAGCCCCAGCATTTT.

The CDR3 loop reads CASSFGETGELFF. The CDR3 DNA reads as TGTGCCAGCAGCTTTGGGGAAACCGGGGAGCTGTTTTTT. The rearrangement joins TRBV7-9 to TRBJ2-2; D is uncertain. The CDR3 has 13 residues. The V gene lost 3 bases and the J gene lost 5 bases, with 7 bases spanning the gap. The V gene's germline CDR1 is SEHNR and CDR2 FQNEAQ (reference sequence).

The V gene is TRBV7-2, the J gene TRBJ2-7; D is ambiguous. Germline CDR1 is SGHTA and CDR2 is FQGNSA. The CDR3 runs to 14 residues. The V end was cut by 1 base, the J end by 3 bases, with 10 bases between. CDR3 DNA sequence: TGTGCCAGCAGCTTAGAATACCAATACTACGAGCAGTACTTC. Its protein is CASSLEYQYYEQYF.

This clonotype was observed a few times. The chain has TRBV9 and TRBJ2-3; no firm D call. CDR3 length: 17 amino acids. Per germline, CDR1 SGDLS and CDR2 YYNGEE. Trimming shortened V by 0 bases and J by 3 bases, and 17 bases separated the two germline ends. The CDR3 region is CASSVEGRPLGTDTQYF. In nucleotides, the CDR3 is TGTGCCAGCAGCGTAGAGGGCAGGCCCTTGGGGACAGATACGCAGTATTTT.

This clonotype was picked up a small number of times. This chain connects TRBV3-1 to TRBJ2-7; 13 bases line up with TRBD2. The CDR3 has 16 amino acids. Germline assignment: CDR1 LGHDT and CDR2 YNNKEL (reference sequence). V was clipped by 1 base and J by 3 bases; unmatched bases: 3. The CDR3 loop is CASSQGGTSGNYEQYF. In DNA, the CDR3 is TGTGCCAGCAGCCAAGGAGGGACTAGCGGGAACTACGAGCAGTACTTC.

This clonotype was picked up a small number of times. CDR3 amino acids: CASSLLAGAVRNEQFF. In DNA, the CDR3 is TGTGCCAGCAGTCTATTAGCGGGAGCCGTTAGGAATGAGCAGTTCTTC. This chain links TRBV6-5 with TRBJ2-1; 9 bases agree with TRBD2. V lost 5 bases to trimming and J lost 7 bases; unmatched junction nucleotides: 12. The CDR3 length is 16 residues. CDR1 and CDR2 from the germline V gene are MNHEY and SVGAGI.

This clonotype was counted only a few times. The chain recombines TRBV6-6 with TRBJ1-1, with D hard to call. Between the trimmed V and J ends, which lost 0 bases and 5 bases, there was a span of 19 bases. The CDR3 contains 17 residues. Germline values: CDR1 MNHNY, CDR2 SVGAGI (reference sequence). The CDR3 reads CASSYSSSDTQETEAFF. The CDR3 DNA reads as TGTGCCAGCAGTTACTCGAGTTCTGACACCCAGGAGACTGAAGCTTTCTTT.

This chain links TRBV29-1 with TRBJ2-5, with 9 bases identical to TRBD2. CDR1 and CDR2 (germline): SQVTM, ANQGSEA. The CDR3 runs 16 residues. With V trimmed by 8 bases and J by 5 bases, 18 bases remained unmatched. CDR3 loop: CSSPGAWGAGGETQYF. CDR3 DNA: TGCAGCTCTCCTGGGGCGTGGGGCGCGGGGGGGGAGACCCAGTACTTC.

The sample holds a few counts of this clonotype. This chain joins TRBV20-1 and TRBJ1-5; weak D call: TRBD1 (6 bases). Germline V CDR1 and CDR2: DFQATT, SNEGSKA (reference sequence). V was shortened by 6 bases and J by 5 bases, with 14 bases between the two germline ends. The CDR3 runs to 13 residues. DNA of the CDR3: TGCAGTGCCCTTGAGGACAGTCATCAGCCCCAGCATTTT. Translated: CSALEDSHQPQHF.

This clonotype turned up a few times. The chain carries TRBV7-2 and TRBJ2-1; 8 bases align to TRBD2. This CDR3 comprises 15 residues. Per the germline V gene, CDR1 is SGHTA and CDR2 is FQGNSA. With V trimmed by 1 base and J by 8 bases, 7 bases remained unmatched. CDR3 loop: CASSLERGWWDEQFF. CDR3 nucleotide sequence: TGTGCCAGCAGCTTAGAGCGGGGGTGGTGGGATGAGCAGTTCTTC.